Listed here are 8 T cell receptor beta chains from one sample, sequenced in a study of T cell responses to AZD1222 COVID-19 vaccine. This table comes from immunoSEQ multiplex PCR, and its TCRdb copy is limited to in-frame clones, with some not included. The repertoire holds 150,000 or so clones, with roughly nine tenths as singletons. The sequencing used peripheral blood, collected 28 days after the second AZD1222 dose. These receptors were collected from an adult who received the AZD1222 COVID-19 vaccine.

V usage is TRBV9 and J usage is TRBJ1-3; D remains unclear. The V and J ends lost 2 bases and 0 bases respectively, with 9 bases between them. The V gene's germline CDR1 is SGDLS and CDR2 YYNGEE. The CDR3 runs 15 residues. CDR3 amino acids: CASSVGGSSGNTIYF. Written as DNA, the CDR3 is TGTGCCAGCAGCGTCGGAGGGAGCTCTGGAAACACCATATATTTT.

The chain employs TRBV9 and TRBJ2-7; no clear D. Germline-derived CDR1 and CDR2 are SGDLS and YYNGEE. V was pared by 0 bases and J by 4 bases, with 5 bases between. This CDR3 comprises 12 residues. DNA of the CDR3: TGTGCCAGCAGCGTAGACGGATACGAGCAGTACTTC. This codes for CASSVDGYEQYF.

The chain joins TRBV6-5 to TRBJ1-5, with D unresolved. With 8 bases removed from V and 5 bases from J, the gap between germline ends came to 13 bases. Germline-derived CDR1 and CDR2 are MNHEY and SVGAGI. CDR3 length: 13 amino acids. CDR3 DNA sequence: TGTGCCAGCGGCTCCGGGTGGGATCAGCCCCAGCATTTT. As protein: CASGSGWDQPQHF.

The chain couples TRBV5-4 to TRBJ2-7, with D tentatively TRBD2 (5 bases). V was pared by 4 bases and J by 6 bases, with 8 bases between. The CDR3 covers 11 residues. Germline V lookup: CDR1 SGHNT, CDR2 YYREEE (reference sequence). The CDR3 DNA sequence: TGTGCCAGCAGCCAAGGACTCGAGCAGTACTTC. It specifies CASSQGLEQYF. Filled out from reference TRBV5-4 and TRBJ2-7, the complete variable domain reads ETGVTQSPTHLIKTRGQQVTLRCSSQSGHNTVSWYQQALGQGPQFIFQYYREEENGRGNFPPRFSGLQFPNYSSELNVNALELDDSALYLCASSQGLEQYFGPGTRLTVT.

The rearrangement joins TRBV7-9 to TRBJ1-6; D is unclear. The length of the CDR3 is 15 residues. Trimming left V 4 bases short and J 9 bases short, with 16 bases between. Looked up from germline, CDR1 is SEHNR and CDR2 is FQNEAQ (reference sequence). CDR3 residues: CASSSLSSGISPLHF. The CDR3 DNA follows: TGTGCCAGCAGCTCACTCTCCTCGGGGATTTCACCCCTCCACTTT. The variable domain in full, with the rest retrieved from reference TRBV7-9 and TRBJ1-6, is DTGVSQNPRHKITKRGQNVTFRCDPISEHNRLYWYRQTLGQGPEFLTYFQNEAQLEKSRLLSDRFSAERPKGSFSTLEIQRTEQGDSAMYLCASSSLSSGISPLHFGNGTRLTVT.

This clone showed up just once. The chain combines TRBV27 with TRBJ2-5; 13 bases map to TRBD2. V was pared by 4 bases and J by 5 bases, with 7 bases of the junction left unmatched. CDR3 size: 16 residues. Germline CDR1 is MNHEY and CDR2 is SMNVEV (reference sequence). The CDR3 spells CASSSWTSGSGETQYF. CDR3 coding DNA: TGTGCCAGCAGTTCGTGGACTAGCGGGAGTGGGGAGACCCAGTACTTC.

This clone was recorded once. The rearrangement uses TRBV6-2 or TRBV6-3 and TRBJ2-7; D unclear. The CDR3 is 12 amino acids. Germline V gene data show CDR1 as MNHEY and CDR2 as SVGEGT. The V end lost 2 bases, the J end lost 2 bases, and 4 bases lay between the germline ends. The CDR3 nucleotides are TGTGCCAGCAGTTACAGGCCCTACGAGCAGTACTTC. Translation: CASSYRPYEQYF.

This clone appeared a few times. The V and J genes are TRBV27 and TRBJ1-2; the match to TRBD1 covers 8 bases. CDR1 and CDR2 from the germline V gene are MNHEY and SMNVEV (reference sequence). The CDR3 loop spans 14 amino acids. V gave up 5 bases and J gave up 4 bases; unmatched junction bases: 6. CDR3 bases: TGTGCCAGCAGTCTCCGGACAGGGAGCTATGGCTACACCTTC. It codes for CASSLRTGSYGYTF.